One sample yielded the 15 T cell receptor beta chains listed below, sequenced in a study of cytomegalovirus exposure and HLA in healthy donors. The PCR ran on 60 Vbeta and 13 Jbeta primers. The repertoire was sequenced with immunoSEQ multiplex PCR; TCRdb's copy has only in-frame clones and lacks some. This sample has under 200,000 clones, with approximately 80% found just once. Sample: PBMCs. All receptors derive from a woman aged 45-65 years in good health and CMV-seronegative.

The rearrangement uses TRBV4-1 and TRBJ1-2, with TRBD1 identical over 9 bases. Per the germline V gene, CDR1 is MGHRA and CDR2 is YSYEKL. The CDR3 is 14 residues long. J was trimmed by 5 bases and V by 4 bases; bases with no gene match: 5. DNA for the CDR3: TGCGCCAGCAGCCTAGGACAGGGGCAATATGGCTACACCTTC. Its translation is CASSLGQGQYGYTF.

This clone was observed a handful of times. The chain carries TRBV11-2 and TRBJ2-5, with 7 nucleotides matching TRBD2. CDR3 length: 17 residues. Germline values: CDR1 SGHAT, CDR2 FQNNGV. The J segment lost 5 bases and the V segment lost 3 bases, leaving 15 bases of the junction unmatched. CDR3 in amino acids: CASSFRTAAGVRETQYF. CDR3 coding DNA: TGTGCCAGCAGCTTCAGAACGGCTGCGGGAGTTCGGGAGACCCAGTACTTC.

This chain links TRBV30 with TRBJ2-1; D is uncertain. The CDR3 covers 14 residues. The ends were cut back, 2 bases at V and 2 bases at J, with 10 bases in the middle. Germline V CDR1 and CDR2: GTSNPN, SVGIG (reference sequence). The CDR3 here is CAWSPLVTYNEQFF. For the CDR3, the DNA is TGTGCCTGGAGTCCTCTAGTCACCTACAATGAGCAGTTCTTC.

This chain uses TRBV19 with TRBJ1-2, with TRBD1 matching over 8 bases. CDR1 LNHDA and CDR2 SQIVND come from the germline V gene (reference sequence). Trimming at V came to 5 bases and at J to 4 bases, leaving 15 bases not matched to a gene. The CDR3 consists of 17 residues. The CDR3 spells CASSQQAGQGLIYGYTF. The CDR3 DNA reads TGTGCCAGTAGTCAGCAGGCCGGACAGGGACTTATCTATGGCTACACCTTC.

The CDR3 reads CASSQELKGGPDNEQFF. CDR3 DNA: TGCGCCAGCAGCCAAGAGCTCAAGGGGGGGCCAGACAATGAGCAGTTCTTC. The rearrangement uses TRBV4-3 and TRBJ2-1, with D possibly TRBD2 on 7 matching bases. Looked up from germline, CDR1 is LGHNA and CDR2 is YSLEER. This CDR3 is built from 17 residues. V was pared by 0 bases and J by 5 bases, with 17 bases between.

This clone was recorded once. The chain employs TRBV18 and TRBJ2-5, with D unclear. The CDR3 runs 11 residues. The ends were cut back, 4 bases at V and 7 bases at J, with 7 bases in the middle. The germline V gene encodes CDR1 KGHSH and CDR2 LQKENI. CDR3 protein: CASSREVTQYF. The CDR3, as DNA: TGTGCCAGCTCACGAGAGGTGACCCAGTACTTC.

J is TRBJ1-1 and V is TRBV11-2, with D maybe TRBD1 (5 bases). CDR3 length: 15 residues. The germline gives CDR1 SGHAT, CDR2 FQNNGV. Deletions cut 1 base from V and 4 bases from J, with 13 bases between. The CDR3 coding sequence is TGTGCCAGCAGCTTAGTGGAAGCGGGACTCACTGAAGCTTTCTTT. Translating it yields CASSLVEAGLTEAFF.

The genes are TRBV6-5 and TRBJ2-3; TRBD2 matches at 8 bases. Germline trimming cut 6 bases from V and 4 bases from J; bases unmatched to any gene: 9. The CDR3 extends over 15 amino acids. Germline V gene sequence: CDR1 MNHEY, CDR2 SVGAGI. CDR3 in amino acids: CASSPGTRGADTQYF. The CDR3 coding sequence is TGTGCCAGCAGCCCAGGGACTAGGGGGGCAGATACGCAGTATTTT.

This clone was seen more than once but under ten times. This rearrangement joins TRBV7-8 to TRBJ1-5; 8 bases line up with TRBD1. Germline CDR1 is SGHVS and CDR2 is FQNEAQ. The CDR3 loop spans 15 amino acids. J lost 4 bases, V lost 1 base, and 3 bases had no gene match. The CDR3 region has the DNA TGTGCCAGCAGCTTAGACAGGGGGTTTAATCAGCCCCAGCATTTT. This codes for CASSLDRGFNQPQHF.

V usage is TRBV7-9 and J usage is TRBJ1-1; D gene uncertain. There are 14 residues in the CDR3. Looked up from germline, CDR1 is SEHNR and CDR2 is FQNEAQ (reference sequence). V gave up 5 bases and J gave up 0 bases, with 10 bases separating them. CDR3 sequence: CASSPVSVNTEAFF. Written as DNA, the CDR3 is TGTGCCAGCAGCCCTGTGTCGGTGAACACTGAAGCTTTCTTT.

The chain employs TRBV7-3 and TRBJ2-7; the match to TRBD2 covers 8 bases. CDR3 length: 13 residues. Germline V gene data show CDR1 as SGHTA and CDR2 as FQGTGA. With 2 bases clipped from V and 6 bases from J, the junction kept 3 bases outside the gene matches. The CDR3 DNA is TGTGCCAGCAGCTTAGCGGGAGGTAGCGAGCAGTACTTC. Translating it yields CASSLAGGSEQYF.

The CDR3 reads CASTITPPSGSAYNEQFF. The CDR3 nucleotides read TGTGCCAGCACCATTACCCCCCCTAGCGGGAGCGCCTACAATGAGCAGTTCTTC. The genes are TRBV7-8 and TRBJ2-1, with 10 bases aligning to TRBD2. CDR1 and CDR2 (germline): SGHVS, FQNEAQ. V dropped 7 bases and J dropped 2; count of bases not matched to a gene: 14. The length of the CDR3 is 18 residues.

A remark on this clone: The same CDR3 also results from other DNA sequences found in this sample. This chain joins TRBV18 and TRBJ2-3; D is perhaps TRBD1 (6 bases). The V gene lost 4 bases and the J gene lost 0 bases, with 11 bases spanning the gap. CDR1 KGHSH and CDR2 LQKENI come from the germline V gene. The CDR3 covers 15 residues. The CDR3 spells CASSRNRVSTDTQYF. CDR3 sequence (DNA): TGTGCCAGCTCACGAAACAGGGTTAGCACAGATACGCAGTATTTT.

The chain links TRBV5-1 to TRBJ2-1, with 13 bases that match TRBD2. This CDR3 has 15 amino acids. V was clipped by 1 base and J by 10 bases; unmatched bases: 5. In germline, CDR1 is SGHRS, CDR2 YFSETQ. The CDR3 protein is CASSLSLAGGREQFF. The CDR3 DNA follows: TGCGCCAGCAGCTTGTCACTAGCGGGAGGGCGGGAGCAGTTCTTC.

This chain uses TRBV27 with TRBJ1-6; TRBD1 matches 11 bases. Looked up from germline, CDR1 is MNHEY and CDR2 is SMNVEV (reference sequence). V shed 6 bases, J shed 10 bases, and the junction held 11 bases outside the gene matches. The CDR3 is 16 amino acids. This CDR3 reads CASRRTGGPSRSPLHF. DNA for the CDR3: TGTGCCAGCAGACGGACAGGGGGCCCGTCGAGGTCACCCCTCCACTTT.